This T cell receptor beta chain is from a study of blood T cell repertoires in COVID-19. Germline V gene sequence: CDR1 SGHTS, CDR2 YDEGEE. CDR3 length equals 16 residues. V lost 3 bases and J lost 2, with 17 bases in between. This clone was seen a handful of times. TCRdb's table, derived via immunoSEQ multiplex PCR, lists solely in-frame clones and lacks some. The sample lists about 230,000 clones; around 82% were seen once. The chain links TRBV5-8 to TRBJ1-2; D call uncertain. The sequencing input was peripheral blood. The sequence came from a middle-aged man with active or convalescent COVID-19. CDR3 amino acids: CASSYSRGDGNYGYTF. CDR3 DNA: TGTGCCAGCAGCTACTCAAGAGGAGACGGCAACTATGGCTACACCTTC.